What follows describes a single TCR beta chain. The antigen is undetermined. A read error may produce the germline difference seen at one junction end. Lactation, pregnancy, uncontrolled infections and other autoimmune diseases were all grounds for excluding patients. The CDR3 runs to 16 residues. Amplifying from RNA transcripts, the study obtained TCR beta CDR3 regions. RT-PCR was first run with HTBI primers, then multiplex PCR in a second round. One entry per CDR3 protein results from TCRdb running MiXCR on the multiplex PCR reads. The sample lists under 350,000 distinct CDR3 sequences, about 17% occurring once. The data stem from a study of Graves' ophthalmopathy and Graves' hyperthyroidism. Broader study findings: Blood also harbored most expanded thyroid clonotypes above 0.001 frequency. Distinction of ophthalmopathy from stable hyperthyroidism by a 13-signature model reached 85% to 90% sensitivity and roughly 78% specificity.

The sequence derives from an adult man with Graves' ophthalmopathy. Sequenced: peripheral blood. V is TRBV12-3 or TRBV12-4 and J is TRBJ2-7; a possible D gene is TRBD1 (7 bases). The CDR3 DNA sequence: TGCGCCAGCATCCCCGGGGCACAGGGGAGGTTAGACGAGCAGTACTTC. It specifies CASIPGAQGRLDEQYF.